These 2 T cell receptor beta chains came from one sample sequenced in a study of PD-L1 blockade in urothelial cancer. Method: immunoSEQ multiplex PCR; TCRdb's copy keeps in-frame clones and lacks some. The data show 58,000 or so clones, 86% seen once. The specimen was PBMCs, collected around atezolizumab (anti-PD-L1) treatment. These receptors all stem from a middle-aged man with urothelial cancer.

This chain connects TRBV19 to TRBJ2-1; perhaps TRBD2 as D (7 bases). V was clipped by 4 bases and J by 4 bases, with 14 bases between them. Per the germline V gene, CDR1 is LNHDA and CDR2 is SQIVND (reference sequence). This CDR3 contains 15 residues. The CDR3 DNA reads TGTGCCAGTAGTAATCAAGCGGGACATTACAATGAGCAGTTCTTC. Amino acids: CASSNQAGHYNEQFF.

The chain links TRBV7-2 to TRBJ1-4, with TRBD1 identical over 10 bases. V was pared by 5 bases and J by 6 bases, with 3 bases of the junction left unmatched. The CDR3 covers 14 residues. Per the germline V gene, CDR1 is SGHTA and CDR2 is FQGNSA. The CDR3 sequence: CASSTGTGDEKLFF. The CDR3 bases are TGTGCCAGCAGCACCGGGACAGGGGATGAAAAACTGTTTTTT.